The present TCR beta chain was sequenced within a study of shared clonotypes between healthy human individuals. Study background: Per donor, CD8 memory used one plate, CD8 naive used two, CD4 memory used three and CD4 naive used three. Study results and caveats: Relative to clonotypes present in all four donors, those not shared had lower generation probabilities. In the sorted subsets, rarefaction showed sequencing was incomplete despite large depth. Shared clonotypes: about 5.3% naive CD4, about 3.3% naive CD8, under 2.5% memory CD4, approximately 0.4% memory CD8.

V was clipped by 7 bases and J by 4 bases; unmatched bases: 8. CDR3 length equals 14 residues. Germline values: CDR1 MDHEN, CDR2 SYDVKM. Cells designated naive CD8 were CD45RO-negative and were positively selected for CCR7, with terminally differentiated effector memory CD45RA+ cells excluded. Produced via immunoSEQ multiplex PCR; TCRdb's table is partial and in-frame only. Here the sample spans almost 700,000 clones, about 90% being singletons. For this clone: Its antigen is not identified.

The clonotype was recovered from a young man in good health. The chain recombines TRBV28 with TRBJ2-7; 9 nucleotides line up with TRBD1. The sequenced sample consisted of naive CD8+ T cells sorted from blood. The CDR3, as DNA: TGTGCCAGCACCTCCACCGGGACAGGGTACGAGCAGTACTTC. This translates into CASTSTGTGYEQYF.